The 6 T cell receptor beta chains presented below share a single source sample, sequenced in a study of post-analysis software for immune sequencing data. General study results and limits: Relative to controls, patients had five TRBV segments at higher frequency, with TRBV5-6, TRBV5-1 and TRBV20-1 among these.

Researchers reported that TCR beta cDNA libraries carried unique molecular identifiers. MiXCR was run by TCRdb on the PCR reads, yielding one entry per CDR3 protein. The sample has some 690,000 distinct CDR3 sequences; about 32% are singletons. No cognate antigen is known for these TCRs. The sequencing input was blood. Every receptor here comes from a girl under 18 with multiple sclerosis.

This clonotype was seen a handful of times. The rearrangement joins TRBV7-2 to TRBJ2-1, with 8 positions matching TRBD2. The CDR3 is 16 residues long. Germline V gene sequence: CDR1 SGHTA, CDR2 FQGNSA. Trimming removed 8 bases from V and 13 bases from J; junction bases left unmatched: 22. The CDR3 DNA follows: TGTGCCAGCCGATTTTCAGGACTAGCAATCGGGTTTGGTCAGTTCTTC. This sequence encodes CASRFSGLAIGFGQFF. The full variable domain, its missing parts supplied by reference TRBV7-2 and TRBJ2-1, is GAGVSQSPSNKVTEKGKDVELRCDPISGHTALYWYRQSLGQGLEFLIYFQGNSAPDKSGLPSDRFSAERTGGSVSTLTIQRTQQEDSAVYLCASRFSGLAIGFGQFFGPGTRLTVL.

About this clonotype itself: A read error may account for a junction end that differs from germline. This CDR3 reads CGSSRQSSYEQYF. DNA for the CDR3: TGTGGCAGCAGCCGACAAAGCTCCTACGAGCAGTACTTC. The chain has TRBV6-6 and TRBJ2-7; D unresolved. CDR1 MNHNY and CDR2 SVGAGI come from the germline V gene (reference sequence). The CDR3 length is 13 residues.

This clonotype was found a few times. The rearrangement links TRBV10-1 to TRBJ2-1; 8 bases align to TRBD2. This CDR3 contains 14 residues. The J segment lost 6 bases and the V segment lost 4 bases, leaving 5 bases of the junction unmatched. CDR1 is WNHNN, CDR2 SYGVQD, per germline (reference sequence). The CDR3, as DNA: TGCGCCAGCAGTGCAACAACTAGCGGCAATGAGCAGTTCTTC. Translating it yields CASSATTSGNEQFF.

This clonotype has only a few counts. This chain links TRBV28 with TRBJ2-7; D may be TRBD1 or TRBD2 (6 bases each). The CDR3 consists of 15 residues. The germline CDR1 and CDR2 sequences are MDHEN and SYDVKM. V was cut by 6 bases and J by 1 base, with 16 bases left in between. The CDR3 region has the DNA TGTGCCAGCAGCCCCCCCGGGGGCGGATCCTACGAGCAGTACTTC. It is translated as CASSPPGGGSYEQYF.

This chain joins TRBV7-2 and TRBJ2-1, with 16 nucleotides matching TRBD2. V dropped 10 bases and J dropped 7; count of bases not matched to a gene: 10. Germline lookup yields CDR1 SGHTA and CDR2 FQGNSA. This CDR3 spans 16 amino acids. CDR3 bases: TGTGCCACCCGGACAGGGACTAGCGGGAGGGGGAATGAGCAGTTCTTC. Residues: CATRTGTSGRGNEQFF.

On this clonotype itself: A much larger clone sits a single nucleotide away, making a read error possible. The rearrangement uses TRBV10-3 and TRBJ2-3, with TRBD2 matching 8 bases. CDR1 is ENHRY and CDR2 is SYGVKD in the germline V gene. The CDR3 has 15 residues. Trimming removed 6 bases from V and 1 base from J; junction bases left unmatched: 6. The CDR3 DNA follows: TGTGCCATCAGCCGTAGCGGGGCCGGCACAGATACGCAGTATTTT. Its protein product is CAISRSGAGTDTQYF.